These 25 T cell receptor beta chains originate from one sample sequenced in a study of blood T cell repertoires in COVID-19. TCRdb's copy holds only in-frame clones and misses some; the assay was immunoSEQ multiplex PCR. The table has fewer than 45,000 clones, around 85% seen once. Sequenced: peripheral blood. The receptor set was obtained from a man in his fifties with active COVID-19.

The chain has TRBV5-4 and TRBJ2-1, with 9 bases fitting TRBD2. Germline V gives CDR1 SGHNT, CDR2 YYREEE (reference sequence). The CDR3 loop spans 16 amino acids. V lost 0 bases, J lost 6 bases, and 7 bases stayed unmatched. The DNA for the CDR3 is TGTGCCAGCAGCTTGGATCAGCGGGGGGCACTCAATGAGCAGTTCTTC. Amino acid sequence: CASSLDQRGALNEQFF.

The rearrangement joins TRBV4-1 to TRBJ2-5, with D tentatively TRBD2 (7 bases). V shed 5 bases and J shed 10 bases, with 20 bases lying between them. CDR1 and CDR2 (germline): MGHRA, YSYEKL. The CDR3 is 14 residues long. CDR3 region: CASSEGVGGVDQYF. The DNA for the CDR3 is TGCGCCAGCAGCGAAGGGGTAGGGGGGGTTGACCAGTACTTC.

V usage is TRBV2 and J usage is TRBJ2-5, with a tentative D call TRBD2 (5 bases). Trimming took 3 bases from V and 5 from J, leaving 25 bases between them. CDR3 size: 18 residues. The V gene's germline CDR1 is SNHLY and CDR2 FYNNEI. The CDR3 DNA sequence: TGTGCCAGCAGTGAGGTTGAGGACTTCAATCCTTTTCGGGAGACCCAGTACTTC. As protein: CASSEVEDFNPFRETQYF.

The chain employs TRBV4-1 and TRBJ1-6, with TRBD1 matching 8 bases. V shed 0 bases and J 9 bases; nucleotides not matched to a gene: 4. The germline V gene encodes CDR1 MGHRA and CDR2 YSYEKL. This CDR3 contains 15 residues. CDR3 loop: CASSQEDRVGSPLHF. Here the CDR3 DNA reads TGCGCCAGCAGCCAAGAGGACAGGGTGGGTTCACCCCTCCACTTT.

The chain combines TRBV4-3 with TRBJ2-3; TRBD2 aligns across 7 bases. Germline CDR1 is LGHNA and CDR2 is YSLEER. Trimming took 2 bases from V and 5 from J; bases not matched to a gene: 13. This CDR3 has 17 residues. The CDR3 region is CASSQRSTASGIDTQYF. CDR3 DNA sequence: TGCGCCAGCAGCCAAAGGTCCACGGCTAGCGGAATAGATACGCAGTATTTT.

The rearrangement links TRBV5-6 to TRBJ1-2; no definite D call. The CDR3 consists of 14 residues. V dropped 4 bases and J dropped 3 bases, with 13 bases sitting between them. Germline values: CDR1 SGHDT, CDR2 YYEEEE. CDR3 loop: CASSGEGRDYGYTF. The CDR3 DNA reads TGTGCCAGCAGCGGGGAGGGTAGAGACTATGGCTACACCTTC.

J is TRBJ2-3 and V is TRBV4-1, with 7 nucleotides matching TRBD2. The V gene's germline CDR1 is MGHRA and CDR2 YSYEKL. The trim removed 3 bases at V and 4 bases at J, leaving 7 bases unmatched. The CDR3 consists of 15 residues. CDR3 DNA sequence: TGCGCCAGCAGCCATACTGCACGGGGGGCAGATACGCAGTATTTT. It encodes CASSHTARGADTQYF.

V usage is TRBV19 and J usage is TRBJ1-1; D is possibly TRBD1 (5 bases). Germline assignment: CDR1 LNHDA and CDR2 SQIVND (reference sequence). Trimming shortened V by 5 bases and J by 4 bases, and 11 bases separated the two germline ends. The CDR3 is 13 amino acids. CDR3 in DNA: TGTGCCAGTAGTTCGAGCGGGGGCACTGAAGCTTTCTTT. It is translated as CASSSSGGTEAFF.

V is TRBV5-1 and J is TRBJ1-1; 8 nucleotides match TRBD1. V was pared by 4 bases and J by 3 bases, with 11 bases of the junction left unmatched. Germline V gene lookup returns CDR1 SGHRS and CDR2 YFSETQ. This CDR3 spans 16 amino acids. The CDR3 reads CASSAYPDRADTEAFF. CDR3 nucleotides: TGCGCCAGCAGCGCATACCCGGACAGGGCGGACACTGAAGCTTTCTTT.

The chain has TRBV5-1 and TRBJ2-7; 8 positions match TRBD2. With 0 bases clipped from V and 1 base from J, the junction kept 9 bases outside the gene matches. This CDR3 spans 17 amino acids. Per germline, CDR1 SGHRS and CDR2 YFSETQ. Written as DNA, the CDR3 is TGCGCCAGCAGCTTGGGGTACACTAGCGGAGGATCCTACGAGCAGTACTTC. This gives the protein CASSLGYTSGGSYEQYF.

V gene TRBV4-3 combines with J gene TRBJ2-7, with a possible D match to TRBD1 (6 bases). There are 15 residues in the CDR3. Germline CDR1 is LGHNA and CDR2 is YSLEER. Between the trimmed V and J ends, which lost 4 bases and 2 bases, there was a span of 15 bases. CDR3 residues: CASSPGDAGTYEQYF. CDR3 DNA: TGCGCCAGCAGCCCAGGGGACGCCGGAACCTACGAGCAGTACTTC.

This sequence joins TRBV23-1 and TRBJ2-2; weak D call: TRBD2 (6 bases). TRBV23-1 is designated an ORF whose function remains uncertain. The CDR3 extends over 14 amino acids. V lost 6 bases to trimming and J lost 7 bases, with 15 bases between them. The CDR3 nucleotides are TGCGCCAGCAGGGGGACTCCCCCTGGCGGGGAGCTGTTTTTT. Translation gives CASRGTPPGGELFF.

The J gene is TRBJ1-2, the V gene TRBV12-3 or TRBV12-4; the D gene is possibly TRBD1 (5 bases). The CDR3 totals 13 residues. Trimming shortened V by 8 bases and J by 8 bases, and 18 bases separated the two germline ends. This CDR3 reads CASSSATRGGYTF. The CDR3 region has the DNA TGTGCCAGCTCCTCAGCGACACGGGGGGGCTACACCTTC.

J is TRBJ2-7 and V is TRBV2; tentative D call: TRBD2 (6 bases). The V gene lost 6 bases and the J gene lost 2 bases, with 11 bases spanning the gap. The CDR3 is made up of 13 amino acids. Looked up from germline, CDR1 is SNHLY and CDR2 is FYNNEI. CDR3 residues: CASSPGLPYEQYF. CDR3 DNA: TGTGCCAGCAGCCCGGGACTTCCCTACGAGCAGTACTTC.

This sequence joins TRBV7-9 and TRBJ2-7; D is unclear. CDR1 and CDR2 (germline): SEHNR, FQNEAQ (reference sequence). V was trimmed by 1 base and J by 5 bases, leaving 12 bases between them. The CDR3 length is 14 residues. The CDR3 reads CASSLVNLEHEQYF. Written as DNA, the CDR3 is TGTGCCAGCAGCTTAGTGAACTTGGAGCACGAGCAGTACTTC.

This chain joins TRBV19 and TRBJ1-6; D is ambiguous. The CDR3 length is 14 residues. Germline V gene lookup returns CDR1 LNHDA and CDR2 SQIVND (reference sequence). Deletions cut 5 bases from V and 8 bases from J, with 13 bases between. The CDR3 region is CASSLSQTDSPLHF. The CDR3 bases are TGTGCCAGTAGTCTTTCACAGACGGATTCACCCCTCCACTTT.

The chain couples TRBV10-2 to TRBJ2-7, with 9 bases matching TRBD1. The CDR3 is 15 residues long. CDR1 is WSHSY, CDR2 SAAADI, per germline. V was pared by 0 bases and J by 4 bases, with 4 bases of the junction left unmatched. The CDR3 sequence: CASSESSGQGYEQYF. The CDR3 nucleotides read TGCGCCAGCAGTGAGTCGTCCGGACAGGGGTACGAGCAGTACTTC.

The CDR3 nucleotides read TGTGCCAGCAGCAAAGGAGTGACAGTGGGCACAGATACGCAGTATTTT. This gives the protein CASSKGVTVGTDTQYF. The rearrangement uses TRBV21-1 and TRBJ2-3; no DNA check was done on the table's D call, TRBD1. TRBV21-1 is a known pseudogene. CDR3 length: 16 residues.

The chain combines TRBV2 with TRBJ1-5, with D uncertain. This CDR3 contains 14 residues. In germline, CDR1 is SNHLY, CDR2 FYNNEI. V was shortened by 2 bases and J by 3 bases, with 8 bases between the two germline ends. The CDR3 coding sequence is TGTGCCAGCAGTGAATCGACAATCAATCAGCCCCAGCATTTT. This codes for CASSESTINQPQHF. The full variable domain, in which reference TRBV2 and TRBJ1-5 provide the parts outside the CDR3, is EPEVTQTPSHQVTQMGQEVILRCVPISNHLYFYWYRQILGQKVEFLVSFYNNEISEKSEIFDDQFSVERPDGSNFTLKIRSTKLEDSAMYFCASSESTINQPQHFGDGTRLSIL.

The chain links TRBV27 to TRBJ1-6, with D unclear. The CDR3 length is 15 residues. Germline V gene sequence: CDR1 MNHEY, CDR2 SMNVEV (reference sequence). Trimming pared 6 bases from V and 9 bases from J, leaving 18 bases between. The CDR3 DNA follows: TGTGCCAGCAGGAGAAGCACCTCCTTTGGTTCACCCCTCCACTTT. Protein sequence: CASRRSTSFGSPLHF.

This sequence joins TRBV9 and TRBJ2-1, with TRBD1 as a possible D gene (8 bases). The germline gives CDR1 SGDLS, CDR2 YYNGEE. V was trimmed by 3 bases and J by 9 bases, leaving 19 bases between them. The length of the CDR3 is 15 residues. CDR3 nucleotides: TGTGCCAGCAGCGCCTACAGGGGGGGCTTCGCTGAGCAGTTCTTC. Translated, it gives CASSAYRGGFAEQFF.

This rearrangement joins TRBV4-1 to TRBJ1-2, with TRBD1 as a possible D gene (5 bases). Germline CDR1 reads MGHRA; CDR2 reads YSYEKL. The CDR3 runs 14 residues. Trimming pared 0 bases from V and 5 bases from J, leaving 10 bases between. Here the CDR3 DNA reads TGCGCCAGCAGCCAAGATAGGGGAGGGTATGGCTACACCTTC. This codes for CASSQDRGGYGYTF.

The rearrangement joins TRBV10-3 to TRBJ1-2; weak D call: TRBD1 (5 bases). V was pared by 0 bases and J by 6 bases, with 14 bases between. The V gene's germline CDR1 is ENHRY and CDR2 SYGVKD. CDR3 length: 15 amino acids. The CDR3 DNA reads TGTGCCATCAGTGAGTCGCCAGGGTCATCGCATGGCTACACCTTC. This sequence encodes CAISESPGSSHGYTF.

This chain's CDR3 is CASSLARDRGLMNTEAFF. CDR3 sequence (DNA): TGTGCCAGCAGCTTAGCCCGGGACAGGGGGTTGATGAACACTGAAGCTTTCTTT. The chain carries TRBV13 and TRBJ1-1; 11 bases fit TRBD1. The V gene end was trimmed by 1 base and the J gene end by 0 bases; junction bases not matched to a gene: 7. This CDR3 spans 18 amino acids. Germline loops: CDR1 PRHDT, CDR2 FYEKMQ (reference sequence).

In this sample, this clone turned up once. V and J are TRBV11-1 and TRBJ1-6; D ambiguous. This CDR3 has 16 amino acids. CDR1 and CDR2 (germline): SGHAT, FQDESV (reference sequence). Trimming pared 1 base from V and 9 bases from J, leaving 16 bases between. This CDR3 is CASSLGSGPVGSPLHF. Written as DNA, the CDR3 is TGTGCCAGCAGCTTAGGCAGCGGTCCCGTCGGTTCACCCCTCCACTTT.